A selection of T cell receptor beta chains follows, all from one sample in a study of memory CD4+ T cells and cytomegalovirus serostatus. The protocol was immunoSEQ multiplex PCR, while the TCRdb copy is restricted to in-frame clones and leaves out a portion. Here the sample spans 55,000 to 80,000 clones, 70% to 80% being singletons. Sequencing was carried out using memory CD4+ T cells from blood. The source is an adult in good health and CMV-seropositive. Both conserved end residues are part of each CDR3. D genes are given only for firm matches. The size entry is marked missing in some rows and otherwise reads once, few, many or a size class.

clone_size,v_call,j_call,d_call,cdr3_length,cdr3_aa,cdr3_nt
-,TRBV7-9,TRBJ2-1,-,15,CASSLGVAGNNEQFF,TGTGCCAGCAGCTTAGGCGTGGCAGGGAACAATGAGCAGTTCTTC
once,TRBV15,TRBJ2-5,-,14,CATSMSRAQETQYF,TGTGCCACCAGCATGTCCAGGGCCCAAGAGACCCAGTACTTC
-,TRBV6-1,TRBJ1-1,-,14,CASSVTPGNREAFF,TGTGCCAGCAGTGTAACTCCAGGGAACCGAGAAGCTTTCTTT
-,TRBV6-6,TRBJ2-7,TRBD1,13,CASALTGGEEQYF,TGTGCCAGCGCCCTTACAGGGGGCGAGGAGCAGTACTTC
few,TRBV6-6,TRBJ1-5,-,13,CASSYGGNQPQHF,TGTGCCAGCAGTTACGGGGGAAATCAGCCCCAGCATTTT
few,TRBV6-5,TRBJ1-1,TRBD1,15,CASNTLGQGRTEAFF,TGTGCCAGCAACACCCTAGGACAGGGGAGAACTGAAGCTTTCTTT
-,TRBV6-1,TRBJ2-5,-,12,CASSETTETQYF,TGTGCCAGCAGTGAAACGACGGAGACCCAGTACTTC
-,TRBV10-3,TRBJ2-6,-,19,CAISERTDVTSPGANVLTF,TGTGCCATCAGTGAGCGGACAGATGTTACCTCCCCGGGGGCCAACGTCCTGACTTTC
-,TRBV28,TRBJ2-1,-,11,CASSFVTGQFF,TGTGCCAGCAGTTTTGTGACGGGGCAGTTCTTC
-,TRBV2,TRBJ2-3,-,12,CASRADRDTQYF,TGTGCCAGCAGAGCGGACAGAGATACGCAGTATTTT
-,TRBV30,TRBJ1-2,-,15,CAWSVLRAGGSGYTF,TGTGCCTGGAGTGTACTTCGGGCGGGAGGATCGGGCTACACCTTC
-,TRBV4-2,TRBJ2-3,TRBD2,17,CASSQDSSGASGDTQYF,TGTGCCAGCAGCCAAGATTCTAGCGGGGCCTCGGGGGATACGCAGTATTTT
-,TRBV18,TRBJ1-1,-,15,CASSRGGMANTEAFF,TGTGCCAGCTCGCGAGGCGGGATGGCGAATACTGAAGCTTTCTTT
-,TRBV6-1,TRBJ1-6,TRBD1,14,CASSESGGRSPLHF,TGTGCCAGCAGTGAATCAGGGGGAAGATCACCCCTCCACTTT
-,TRBV28,TRBJ2-7,-,13,CASSLYRGSGQYF,TGTGCCAGCAGTTTATACAGAGGTTCCGGGCAGTACTTC
-,TRBV7-3,TRBJ2-7,-,14,CASSLHGSSYEQYF,TGTGCCAGCAGCTTACACGGTAGCTCCTACGAGCAGTACTTC
-,TRBV19,TRBJ1-5,-,15,CASTPLDGGNQPQHF,TGTGCCAGTACCCCCCTCGACGGGGGCAATCAGCCCCAGCATTTT
-,TRBV6-5,TRBJ2-7,-,14,CASSDGSQNYEQYF,TGTGCCAGCAGCGACGGGTCTCAGAACTACGAGCAGTACTTC
-,TRBV7-2,TRBJ2-3,TRBD1,14,CASSLGQGTDTQYF,TGTGCCAGCAGTTTAGGACAGGGCACAGATACGCAGTATTTT
-,TRBV30,TRBJ1-2,TRBD1,14,CAWTRDRGPGGYTF,TGTGCCTGGACTCGGGACAGGGGGCCTGGTGGCTACACCTTC
many,TRBV10-1,TRBJ2-7,-,14,CASSEGNRSYEQYF,TGCGCCAGCAGTGAGGGGAACAGGTCCTACGAGCAGTACTTC
-,TRBV4-3,TRBJ2-2,TRBD1,16,CASSQGQGANTGELFF,TGCGCCAGCAGCCAAGGACAGGGGGCGAACACCGGGGAGCTGTTTTTT
once,TRBV5-1,TRBJ1-2,TRBD1,13,CASSGQGNYGYTF,TGCGCCAGCAGTGGACAGGGAAACTATGGCTACACCTTC
-,TRBV21-1,TRBJ2-7,-,17,CASSKAILAGTAYEQYF,TGTGCCAGCAGCAAGGCCATCCTTGCGGGGACCGCCTACGAGCAGTACTTC
few,TRBV4-2,TRBJ2-5,TRBD1,18,CASSQDPGQASPGETQYF,TGTGCCAGCAGCCAAGACCCGGGACAGGCGAGCCCCGGAGAGACCCAGTACTTC
few,TRBV7-9,TRBJ1-2,-,12,CASSRDNYGYTF,TGTGCCAGCAGCCGGGACAACTATGGCTACACCTTC
-,TRBV28,TRBJ2-3,TRBD2,18,CASSSRRRAGALGDTQYF,TGTGCCAGCAGTTCAAGAAGAAGAGCGGGGGCCCTGGGAGATACGCAGTATTTT
-,TRBV11-3,TRBJ2-3,-,17,CASSLGEAGPDTDTQYF,TGTGCCAGCAGCTTAGGAGAAGCCGGGCCCGACACAGATACGCAGTATTTT
few,TRBV10-3,TRBJ1-3,TRBD1,16,CAINNGQGSSGNTIYF,TGTGCCATCAATAATGGACAGGGGAGCTCTGGAAACACCATATATTTT
few,TRBV2,TRBJ2-7,TRBD2,15,CASKWGRAEGYEQYF,TGTGCCAGCAAGTGGGGGAGGGCTGAGGGTTACGAGCAGTACTTC
-,TRBV5-1,TRBJ2-5,TRBD1,14,CASSRGQGGETQYF,TGCGCCAGCAGCCGGGGACAGGGGGGCGAGACCCAGTACTTC
once,TRBV19,TRBJ1-5,TRBD1,15,CASRTTGGDFQPQHF,TGTGCCAGTAGGACCACAGGGGGCGACTTTCAGCCCCAGCATTTT
-,TRBV7-2,TRBJ1-1,-,13,CASSFSANTEAFF,TGTGCCAGCAGCTTTTCAGCGAACACTGAAGCTTTCTTT
-,TRBV6-1,TRBJ1-5,-,13,CASSETANQPQHF,TGTGCCAGCAGTGAGACAGCTAATCAGCCCCAGCATTTT
-,TRBV7-2,TRBJ2-7,-,14,CASSVSFGQPEQYF,TGTGCCAGCAGCGTATCTTTCGGACAGCCAGAGCAGTACTTC
-,TRBV5-1,TRBJ1-2,TRBD1,15,CASSLDIQGAGGYTF,TGCGCCAGCAGCTTGGATATACAGGGGGCGGGTGGCTACACCTTC
few,TRBV4-2,TRBJ1-2,-,13,CASLRRKMGGYTF,TGTGCCAGTCTCCGGCGTAAGATGGGAGGCTACACCTTC
-,TRBV6-6,TRBJ2-7,-,12,CASSRPAYEQYF,TGTGCCAGCAGTCGCCCAGCCTACGAGCAGTACTTC
-,TRBV29-1,TRBJ2-1,TRBD2,10,CSGRGGPQFF,TGCAGCGGACGGGGAGGGCCCCAGTTCTTC